Listed below are T cell receptor beta chains from one sample, sequenced in a study of persistence of HIV-infected CD4 T cells. Produced via immunoSEQ multiplex PCR; TCRdb's table is partial and in-frame only. The sample consists of 15,000 to 20,000 clones, 65% of them appearing once. These receptors have no identified antigens. Specimen: CD4+ T cells sorted from PBMCs after roughly 18-hour stimulation, collected from a patient who received antiretroviral therapy. The receptor source for this set is an adult woman with HIV who was CMV-seropositive. The CDR3 runs from the conserved cysteine through the conserved F or W. Fields, in order: D gene, clone size, CDR3 length, V gene, J gene, CDR3 DNA, CDR3 protein. The D gene is left open where the match is weak. Clone size is stated in some rows and not others, as once, few, many or a class when expanded.

>TRBD1|NA|17|TRBV9|TRBJ1-2
TGTGCCAGCAGCCCCCACTTAGCCGGGACAGCCAACTATGGCTACACCTTC
CASSPHLAGTANYGYTF
>NA|NA|13|TRBV18|TRBJ1-4
TGTGCCAGCTCACGGACCGACGGAGAAAAACTGTTTTTT
CASSRTDGEKLFF
>NA|NA|12|TRBV19|TRBJ1-5
TGTGCCAGTAGTTTCCTCAATCAGCCCCAGCATTTT
CASSFLNQPQHF
>NA|once|12|TRBV11-3|TRBJ2-1
TGTGCCAGCAGCGTAGGATACAATGAGCAGTTCTTC
CASSVGYNEQFF
>NA|NA|13|TRBV3-1/TRBV3-2|TRBJ1-4
TGTGCCAGCAGAACACAGGGACGGGAAAAACTGTTTTTT
CASRTQGREKLFF
>NA|once|15|TRBV29-1|TRBJ1-2
TGCAGCGTTGAATTTGTGACAGCCAACCGCGGAGGCTACACCTTC
CSVEFVTANRGGYTF
>TRBD2|NA|16|TRBV7-8|TRBJ2-1
TGTGCCAGCAGCCGAACCCTTATAAAGACTAGCGGTGAGCAGTTCTTC
CASSRTLIKTSGEQFF
>TRBD2|NA|14|TRBV10-2|TRBJ2-3
TGCGCCAGCAGTGAGTCGGGGGGGAGAGATACGCAGTATTTT
CASSESGGRDTQYF
>NA|NA|16|TRBV19|TRBJ1-5
TGTGCCAGTAGTATAGCCCCGACAGACTTCAATCAGCCCCAGCATTTT
CASSIAPTDFNQPQHF
>NA|medium-sized|12|TRBV4-1|TRBJ1-2
TGCGCCAGCAGCCAAATCCGCTATGGCTACACCTTC
CASSQIRYGYTF
>NA|NA|13|TRBV27|TRBJ1-6
TGTGCCAGCAGTCCAGGAGTCAATTCACCCCTCCACTTT
CASSPGVNSPLHF
>NA|once|15|TRBV6-6|TRBJ1-5
TGTGCCAGCAGTTACGAAGGGAATAGCAATCAGCCCCAGCATTTT
CASSYEGNSNQPQHF
>TRBD1|NA|14|TRBV9|TRBJ1-4
TGTGCCAGCAGCCTGACAGGGGAAGGTGAAAAACTGTTTTTT
CASSLTGEGEKLFF
>TRBD1|NA|15|TRBV19|TRBJ1-4
TGTGCCTCCGGCCCAGGGGGTGCAACTAATGAAAAACTGTTTTTT
CASGPGGATNEKLFF
>NA|NA|15|TRBV9|TRBJ2-3
TGTGCCAGCAGCCTTGGGGCGGGGAGCACAGATACGCAGTATTTT
CASSLGAGSTDTQYF
>TRBD2|NA|15|TRBV9|TRBJ2-1
TGTGCCAGCAGCGTTATAGCGGGGGGTCTCAATGAGCAGTTCTTC
CASSVIAGGLNEQFF
>NA|NA|14|TRBV27|TRBJ2-2
TGTGCCACCCCCAGGCTAGCCGGCACCGGGGAGCTGTTTTTT
CATPRLAGTGELFF
>NA|NA|14|TRBV6-4|TRBJ1-2
TGTGCCAGCAAGACGGACAGCTGGAACTATGGCTACACCTTC
CASKTDSWNYGYTF
>NA|NA|15|TRBV27|TRBJ1-1
TGTGCCAGCAGTCCTCGAAGGGGTATGGGCTCTGAAGCTTTCTTT
CASSPRRGMGSEAFF
>NA|NA|12|TRBV6-5|TRBJ2-2
TGTGCCGGACGCCCTGGCCCCGGGGAGCTGTTTTTT
CAGRPGPGELFF
>NA|NA|14|TRBV21-1|TRBJ1-1
TGTGCCAGCAGCGCCGGAGCTATGAACACTGAAGCTTTCTTT
CASSAGAMNTEAFF
>NA|NA|14|TRBV7-3|TRBJ2-6
TGTGCCAGCAGCCCAAAGACTGGGGCCAACGTCCTGACTTTC
CASSPKTGANVLTF
>TRBD1|once|15|TRBV19|TRBJ2-7
TGTGCCAGTAGTATAGGGATACAGGGGATCTACGAGCAGTACTTC
CASSIGIQGIYEQYF
>NA|NA|12|TRBV5-8|TRBJ2-7
TGTGCCAGCAGCGCAACAGGGTACGAGCAGTACTTC
CASSATGYEQYF
>NA|NA|13|TRBV6-5|TRBJ2-7
TGTGCCAGCAGTAGAGGGCCGGGATACGAGCAGTACTTC
CASSRGPGYEQYF
>NA|NA|14|TRBV19|TRBJ1-3
TGTGCCACACAACAGGAAGTATCTGGAAACACCATATATTTT
CATQQEVSGNTIYF
>NA|once|15|TRBV12-5|TRBJ1-6
TGTGCTAGTGCTCCATCTACAGCGACCCTTTCACCCCTCCACTTT
CASAPSTATLSPLHF
>TRBD1|NA|17|TRBV2|TRBJ1-4
TGTGCCAGCACCCGGGACAGGGTACTCACAACTAATGAAAAACTGTTTTTT
CASTRDRVLTTNEKLFF
>NA|NA|13|TRBV6-5|TRBJ2-7
TGTGCCAGCAGTTTGGGCCCCACCTACGAGCAGTACTTC
CASSLGPTYEQYF
>NA|NA|16|TRBV5-1|TRBJ2-6
TGCGCCAGCAGCTTGAATTTCTTCTCTGGGGCCAACGTCCTGACTTTC
CASSLNFFSGANVLTF
>TRBD1|few|14|TRBV19|TRBJ1-2
TGTGCCAGTTCCGAACTACAGGGGAACTATGGCTACACCTTC
CASSELQGNYGYTF
>NA|NA|12|TRBV6-5|TRBJ1-2
TGTGCCACCTGGAGGGGGGCTTATGGCTACACCTTC
CATWRGAYGYTF
>NA|NA|15|TRBV5-1|TRBJ2-1
TGCGCCAGCAGCTTGAACAGCGGTGGGGGGAATGAGCAGTTCTTC
CASSLNSGGGNEQFF
>NA|NA|17|TRBV19|TRBJ2-6
TGTGCCAGTAAAGGGACGGATCGAAACTCTGGGGCCAACGTCCTGACTTTC
CASKGTDRNSGANVLTF
>NA|NA|15|TRBV5-7|TRBJ1-4
TGTGCCAGCAGCTGTGTCTTTGCAACTAATGAAAAACTGTTTTTT
CASSCVFATNEKLFF
>NA|NA|13|TRBV5-1|TRBJ1-5
TGCGCCAGCAGCTTGTCGGAAAATCAGCCCCAGCATTTT
CASSLSENQPQHF
>NA|NA|14|TRBV5-1|TRBJ2-3
TGCGCCAGCAGACCGGACAGCTTCACAGATACGCAGTATTTT
CASRPDSFTDTQYF
>NA|NA|13|TRBV6-5|TRBJ2-7
TGTGCCAGCAGTTACTCGAGCAGCTACGAGCAGTACTTC
CASSYSSSYEQYF
>NA|NA|16|TRBV27|TRBJ1-6
TGTGCCAGCAGTTTATCGAATAGGGCTTATAATTCACCCCTCCACTTT
CASSLSNRAYNSPLHF
>NA|NA|14|TRBV30|TRBJ1-3
TGTGCCTGGAGGGTAGTTGGGGCTGGAAACACCATATATTTT
CAWRVVGAGNTIYF